The 12 T cell receptor beta chains listed next were all sequenced from one sample in a study of regulatory T cells in long-lasting Graves disease. Regarding time point: newly diagnosed GD, antithyroid drugs for less than 3 months. The TCR library was prepared using RNA isolated from PBMCs. Arm-PCR of CDR3 regions and iRepertoire HTBI primers were the basis on which TCR beta libraries were built. TCRdb reanalysed the multiplex PCR reads using MiXCR and keeps one entry per CDR3 protein. The data show roughly 400,000 distinct CDR3 sequences, approximately 15% seen once. These data were also filed under a second study, of T cells in Graves' hyperthyroidism and ophthalmopathy.

The sample in question was peripheral blood mononuclear cells (PBMCs), obtained at new diagnosis, from a patient treated with antithyroid drugs. These TCRs come from a woman in her thirties or forties with Graves disease.

This clonotype has a count of ten or more. The chain has TRBV9 and TRBJ1-5; possibly TRBD1 for D (6 bases). V lost 3 bases, J lost 2 bases, and 15 bases lay in between. The CDR3 spans 16 residues. Germline V gene sequence: CDR1 SGDLS, CDR2 YYNGEE. The CDR3 DNA follows: TGTGCCAGCAGCGAGGGGGGGGGTTGGGGCAATCAGCCCCAGCATTTT. This encodes CASSEGGGWGNQPQHF.

This clonotype has more than one count but fewer than ten. V usage is TRBV7-9 and J usage is TRBJ2-3, with D possibly being TRBD1 (6 bases). This CDR3 is 14 amino acids long. V was pared by 5 bases and J by 0 bases, with 9 bases between. In germline, CDR1 is SEHNR, CDR2 FQNEAQ (reference sequence). CDR3 protein: CASSRDKSTDTQYF. The CDR3 DNA sequence: TGTGCCAGCAGCCGGGACAAAAGCACAGATACGCAGTATTTT.

This clonotype was seen many times. CDR3: CASSWRQPTNEKLFF. CDR3 bases: TGCGCCAGCAGCTGGAGACAGCCAACTAATGAAAAACTGTTTTTT. J is TRBJ1-4 and V is TRBV5-1, with D perhaps TRBD1 (5 bases). The CDR3 loop spans 15 amino acids. The V gene's germline CDR1 is SGHRS and CDR2 YFSETQ. V lost 3 bases to trimming and J lost 0 bases, with 9 bases between them.

The J gene is TRBJ2-1, the V gene TRBV6-5; tentatively, D is TRBD2 (6 bases). The V gene's germline CDR1 is MNHEY and CDR2 SVGAGI. V lost 2 bases, J lost 8 bases, and 13 bases lay in between. There are 14 residues in the CDR3. This chain's CDR3 is CASSYVTGVDEQFF. For the CDR3, the DNA is TGTGCCAGCAGTTACGTGACGGGAGTTGATGAGCAGTTCTTC.

A word on this clonotype: This likely reflects a read error, since a far larger clone is one base away. V and J are TRBV11-2 and TRBJ2-1; TRBD1 agrees at 9 bases. This CDR3 has 16 amino acids. Germline V gives CDR1 SGHAT, CDR2 FQNNGV. V gave up 4 bases and J gave up 10 bases; unmatched junction bases: 14. The CDR3 loop is CASSSLPGQGSYEQFF. For the CDR3, the DNA is TGTGCCAGCAGCTCCCTCCCGGGACAGGGATCCTACGAGCAGTTCTTC.

This clonotype appeared many times. This chain connects TRBV28 to TRBJ2-7; possibly TRBD2 for D (6 bases). Trimming shortened V by 6 bases and J by 0 bases, and 18 bases separated the two germline ends. Germline-derived CDR1 and CDR2 are MDHEN and SYDVKM. The CDR3 consists of 16 residues. CDR3 coding DNA: TGTGCCAGCAGCCGTAGCGGTTCCTTTAGCTCCTACGAGCAGTACTTC. Translation: CASSRSGSFSSYEQYF.

This clonotype has a count of ten or more. The chain couples TRBV25-1 to TRBJ1-1; the D is unclear. This CDR3 comprises 12 residues. Trimming removed 1 base at V and 10 bases at J, with 10 bases between. Per germline, CDR1 MGHDK and CDR2 SYGVNS. The CDR3 loop is CASSELGRGAFF. The CDR3 nucleotides read TGTGCCAGCAGTGAATTAGGGCGAGGAGCTTTCTTT. Full variable domain (remainder filled in from reference TRBV25-1 and TRBJ1-1): EADIYQTPRYLVIGTGKKITLECSQTMGHDKMYWYQQDPGMELHLIHYSYGVNSTEKGDLSSESTVSRIRTEHFPLTLESARPSHTSQYLCASSELGRGAFFGQGTRLTVV.

This clonotype occurred many times. J is TRBJ2-3 and V is TRBV24-1; the match to TRBD2 covers 9 bases. The length of the CDR3 is 16 residues. CDR1 is KGHDR and CDR2 is SFDVKD in the germline V gene. V shed 3 bases and J 5 bases; nucleotides not matched to a gene: 8. The CDR3 sequence: CATSDPKAGGLDTQYF. The CDR3 DNA reads TGTGCCACCAGTGATCCTAAAGCGGGAGGATTAGATACGCAGTATTTT.

This sequence joins TRBV6-2 or TRBV6-3 and TRBJ2-7; D uncertain. The CDR3 is 10 amino acids. With 10 bases removed from V and 5 bases from J, the gap between germline ends came to 9 bases. CDR1 is MNHEY, CDR2 SVGEGT, per germline. The CDR3 DNA is TGTGCCACCGAGGCCCACGAGCAGTACTTC. Translation gives CATEAHEQYF.

The chain links TRBV30 to TRBJ2-1, with D unclear. CDR1 and CDR2 from the germline V gene are GTSNPN and SVGIG (reference sequence). There are 12 residues in the CDR3. With 2 bases removed from V and 15 bases from J, the gap between germline ends came to 17 bases. CDR3 sequence: CAWSIPLLRVFF. The CDR3 region has the DNA TGTGCCTGGAGTATACCCCTACTAAGGGTGTTCTTC.

There are a few counts of this clonotype. This sequence joins TRBV7-9 and TRBJ2-1, with TRBD2 identical over 9 bases. The CDR3 has 19 amino acids. V dropped 1 base and J dropped 0; count of bases not matched to a gene: 10. Germline V gene data show CDR1 as SEHNR and CDR2 as FQNEAQ (reference sequence). The CDR3 here is CASSLVGRLAASSYNEQFF. The CDR3 nucleotides are TGTGCCAGCAGCTTAGTAGGACGACTAGCGGCAAGCTCCTACAATGAGCAGTTCTTC.

This clonotype was recorded many times. The rearrangement links TRBV7-2 to TRBJ2-7; TRBD1 matches 7 bases. The CDR3 is 14 amino acids. With V trimmed by 2 bases and J by 2 bases, 3 bases remained unmatched. Germline V gene sequence: CDR1 SGHTA, CDR2 FQGNSA. Written as DNA, the CDR3 is TGTGCCAGCAGCTTATCGACAGGGACCTACGAGCAGTACTTC. This codes for CASSLSTGTYEQYF.